This T cell receptor (beta chain) emerged from a study of T cell clones after liver transplantation. Turning to the study itself: Three of the eight recipients were HCV-positive; the rest had non-autoimmune, non-viral transplant indications. Tolerance: complete withdrawal held at least one year, liver enzymes staying within twice normal.

Sequencing was performed with immunoSEQ multiplex PCR; in TCRdb, only in-frame clones are kept and a portion is missing. Here the sample spans under 130,000 clones, around four fifths being singletons. Deletions cut 6 bases from V and 3 bases from J, with 18 bases between. CDR1 MDHEN and CDR2 SYDVKM come from the germline V gene. The CDR3 extends over 15 amino acids. The chain combines TRBV28 with TRBJ2-7; D gene unclear. This receptor was obtained from a human patient who received a liver transplant. Some T cells may be supplied by the graft donor. The source was CD4+ T cells from blood, collected 47 months after liver transplant. CDR3 protein: CASRQPLGLYYEQYF. The CDR3, as DNA: TGTGCCAGCAGGCAACCCCTTGGTTTATACTACGAGCAGTACTTC. The entire variable domain, with the rest obtained from reference TRBV28 and TRBJ2-7, is as follows: DVKVTQSSRYLVKRTGEKVFLECVQDMDHENMFWYRQDPGLGLRLIYFSYDVKMKEKGDIPEGYSVSREKKERFSLILESASTNQTSMYLCASRQPLGLYYEQYFGPGTRLTVT.